This is a list of T cell receptor beta chains from one sample in a study of response to subunit inactivated influenza vaccine. TCRdb passed the RT-PCR reads through MiXCR, listing each CDR3 protein once. The table includes 450,000 to 700,000 distinct CDR3 sequences, 14% detected once. The input for sequencing was PBMCs from blood, taken roughly 12 days after vaccination. The receptors shown here come from a man aged 50 to 59 who received an inactivated influenza vaccine. CDR3s include the opening cysteine and the closing phenylalanine or tryptophan. D genes are given only for firm matches. Size is stated for part of the rows, as once, few or many counts, or as a class when the clone is expanded.

v_gene: TRBV5-6; d_gene: TRBD2; abundance: .; j_gene: TRBJ2-1; CDR3aa: CASYGLAEYNEQFF; CDR3nt: TGTGCCAGCTATGGACTAGCGGAATACAATGAGCAGTTCTTC
v_gene: TRBV4-1; d_gene: TRBD1; abundance: few; j_gene: TRBJ2-7; CDR3aa: CASSLDFGTGGYGYEQYF; CDR3nt: TGCGCCAGCAGCCTCGATTTCGGGACAGGGGGATACGGGTACGAGCAGTACTTC
v_gene: TRBV12-3/TRBV12-4; d_gene: TRBD1; abundance: .; j_gene: TRBJ2-3; CDR3aa: CASPRTGQGYTDTQYF; CDR3nt: TGTGCCAGCCCCAGGACGGGACAGGGGTACACAGATACGCAGTATTTT
v_gene: TRBV20-1; d_gene: .; abundance: few; j_gene: TRBJ2-5; CDR3aa: CSARSPKLRETQYF; CDR3nt: TGCAGTGCTAGGTCCCCGAAGCTCCGGGAGACCCAGTACTTC
v_gene: TRBV3-1; d_gene: .; abundance: few; j_gene: TRBJ2-2; CDR3aa: CASSQAVTGELFF; CDR3nt: TGTGCCAGCAGCCAAGCAGTTACTGGGGAGCTGTTTTTT
v_gene: TRBV5-1; d_gene: .; abundance: few; j_gene: TRBJ1-1; CDR3aa: CASRSVSGNTEAFF; CDR3nt: TGCGCCAGCAGGTCGGTTAGCGGGAACACTGAAGCTTTCTTT
v_gene: TRBV27; d_gene: TRBD2; abundance: .; j_gene: TRBJ2-1; CDR3aa: CAVISLTSGRVNEQFF; CDR3nt: TGTGCCGTTATTAGCCTGACTAGCGGGAGGGTTAATGAGCAGTTCTTC
v_gene: TRBV5-6; d_gene: .; abundance: few; j_gene: TRBJ1-2; CDR3aa: CASSPVMSQLGYTF; CDR3nt: TGTGCCAGCAGCCCGGTGATGTCTCAACTTGGCTACACCTTC
v_gene: TRBV4-2; d_gene: .; abundance: few; j_gene: TRBJ2-2; CDR3aa: CASSQELLGPGELFF; CDR3nt: TGTGCCAGCAGCCAAGAGCTTTTAGGTCCCGGGGAGCTGTTTTTT
v_gene: TRBV20-1; d_gene: .; abundance: few; j_gene: TRBJ2-3; CDR3aa: CSAGPPPTDTQYF; CDR3nt: TGCAGTGCTGGTCCCCCCCCGACAGATACGCAGTATTTT
v_gene: TRBV28; d_gene: TRBD2; abundance: many; j_gene: TRBJ2-5; CDR3aa: CASSLSFLAGGQETQYF; CDR3nt: TGTGCCAGCAGTTTATCCTTTCTAGCGGGGGGGCAAGAGACCCAGTACTTC
v_gene: TRBV5-1; d_gene: TRBD1; abundance: few; j_gene: TRBJ2-7; CDR3aa: CASSNPGTVRSEQYF; CDR3nt: TGCGCCAGCAGTAACCCCGGGACAGTTCGTTCCGAGCAGTACTTC
v_gene: TRBV4-1; d_gene: .; abundance: few; j_gene: TRBJ2-7; CDR3aa: CASSRRGEGEQYF; CDR3nt: TGCGCCAGCAGCCGAAGGGGGGAGGGAGAGCAGTACTTC
v_gene: TRBV12-3/TRBV12-4; d_gene: TRBD1; abundance: .; j_gene: TRBJ1-1; CDR3aa: CASTATGVSAFF; CDR3nt: TGTGCCAGCACCGCGACAGGGGTTTCGGCTTTCTTT
v_gene: TRBV20-1; d_gene: TRBD2; abundance: .; j_gene: TRBJ2-2; CDR3aa: CSARTQRGGVGELFF; CDR3nt: TGCAGTGCTAGAACGCAGCGGGGGGGCGTCGGGGAGCTGTTTTTT
v_gene: TRBV4-3; d_gene: TRBD1; abundance: few; j_gene: TRBJ2-1; CDR3aa: CASSQYRGFGYEQFF; CDR3nt: TGCGCCAGCAGCCAGTACAGGGGTTTCGGATATGAGCAGTTCTTC